This T cell receptor beta chain was found in a study of molecular identifiers for immune sequencing clone quantification. As previously described, bulk TCR libraries were made using listed TCR primers. Each CDR3 protein gets one entry after TCRdb re-called the PCR reads with MiXCR. The data show hundreds of thousands of distinct CDR3 sequences, roughly 27% seen once. This CDR3 is built from 14 residues. Trimming pared 1 base from V and 1 base from J, leaving 5 bases between. The V gene's germline CDR1 is SEHNR and CDR2 FQNEAQ (reference sequence). This clonotype was recorded at least ten times. Its specificity is unknown. Sorting recovered naive CD8 T cells on a CD8+CD4-CCR7+CD45RA+ profile. Findings and limits, study-wide: In CMV-specific effectors, clones above 20 copies held over 97% of molecules; naive, under 1%.

The sequence came from a human donor in good health. Some libraries in this study had Jurkat cell RNA spiked in. The chain uses TRBV7-9 and TRBJ1-3; D unclear. The sequencing input was naive CD8+ T cells from blood, with Jurkat cell RNA spiked in. The subset is: FACS-sorted CD8+CD4-CCR7+CD45RA+ naive T cells. This CDR3 is CASSLELSGNTIYF. Here the CDR3 DNA reads TGTGCCAGCAGCTTAGAGTTATCTGGAAACACCATATATTTT.